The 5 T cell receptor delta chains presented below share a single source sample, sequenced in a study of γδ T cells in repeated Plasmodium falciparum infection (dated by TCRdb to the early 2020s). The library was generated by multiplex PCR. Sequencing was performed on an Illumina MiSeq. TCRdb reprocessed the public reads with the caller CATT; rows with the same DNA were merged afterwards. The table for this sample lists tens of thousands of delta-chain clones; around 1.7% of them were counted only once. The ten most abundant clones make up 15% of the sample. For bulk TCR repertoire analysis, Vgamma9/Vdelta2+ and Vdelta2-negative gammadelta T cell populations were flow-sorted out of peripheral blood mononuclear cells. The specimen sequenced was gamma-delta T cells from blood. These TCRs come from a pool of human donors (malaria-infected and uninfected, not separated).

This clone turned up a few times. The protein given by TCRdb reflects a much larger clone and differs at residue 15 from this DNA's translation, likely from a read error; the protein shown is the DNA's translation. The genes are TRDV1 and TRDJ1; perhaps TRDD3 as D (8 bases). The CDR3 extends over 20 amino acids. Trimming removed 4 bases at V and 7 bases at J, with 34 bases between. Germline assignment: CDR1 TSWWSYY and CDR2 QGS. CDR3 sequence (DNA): TGTGCTCTTGGGGCTCCATTTTCCTACTTACACTGGGGGGCCATTGTTAAACTCATCTTT. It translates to CALGAPFSYLHWGAIVKLIF.

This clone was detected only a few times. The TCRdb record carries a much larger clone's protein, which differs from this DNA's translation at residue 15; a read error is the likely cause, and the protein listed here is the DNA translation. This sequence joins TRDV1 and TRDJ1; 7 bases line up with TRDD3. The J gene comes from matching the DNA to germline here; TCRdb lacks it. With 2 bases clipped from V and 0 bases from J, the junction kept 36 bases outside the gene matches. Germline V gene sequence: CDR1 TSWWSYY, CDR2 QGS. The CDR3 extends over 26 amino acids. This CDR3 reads CALGEAKGLLGTQTMLGAVNTDKLIF. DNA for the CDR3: TGTGCTCTTGGGGAAGCTAAAGGTCTCCTGGGTACACAGACGATGCTGGGGGCTGTTAACACCGATAAACTCATCTTT.

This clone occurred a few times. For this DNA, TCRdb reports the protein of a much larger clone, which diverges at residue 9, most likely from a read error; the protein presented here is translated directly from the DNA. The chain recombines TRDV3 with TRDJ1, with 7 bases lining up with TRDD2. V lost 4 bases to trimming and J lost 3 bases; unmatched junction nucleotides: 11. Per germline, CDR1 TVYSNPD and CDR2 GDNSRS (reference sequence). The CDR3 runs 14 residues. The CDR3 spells CASIFLRPSDKLIF. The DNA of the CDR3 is TGTGCCTCCATTTTCCTACGTCCATCCGATAAACTCATCTTT. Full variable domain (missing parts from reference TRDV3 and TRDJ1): CDKVTQSSPDQTVASGSEVVLLCTYDTVYSNPDLFWYRIRPDYSFQFVFYGDNSRSEGADFTQGRFSVKHILTQKAFHLVISPVRTEDSATYYCASIFLRPSDKLIFGKGTRVTVEP.

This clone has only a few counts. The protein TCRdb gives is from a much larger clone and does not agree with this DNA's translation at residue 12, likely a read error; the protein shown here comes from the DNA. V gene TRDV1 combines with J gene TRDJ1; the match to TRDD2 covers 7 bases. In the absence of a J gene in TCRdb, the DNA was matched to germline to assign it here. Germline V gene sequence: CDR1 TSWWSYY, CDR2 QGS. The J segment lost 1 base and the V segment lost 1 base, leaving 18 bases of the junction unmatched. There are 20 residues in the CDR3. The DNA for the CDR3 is TGTGCTCTTGGGGAACCCCTTTCCTACTGTGGGACACTCCCCACCGATAAACTCATCTTT. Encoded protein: CALGEPLSYCGTLPTDKLIF.

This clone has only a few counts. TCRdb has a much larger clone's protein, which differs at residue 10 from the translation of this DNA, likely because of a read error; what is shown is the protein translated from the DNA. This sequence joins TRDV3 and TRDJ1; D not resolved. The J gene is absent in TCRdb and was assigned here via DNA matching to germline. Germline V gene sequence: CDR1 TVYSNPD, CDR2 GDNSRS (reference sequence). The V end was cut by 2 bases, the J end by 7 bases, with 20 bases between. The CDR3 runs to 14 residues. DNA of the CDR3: TGTGCCTTTCAGCGGGTTACTGCGCCAGGTAAACTCATCTTT. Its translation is CAFQRVTAPGKLIF.